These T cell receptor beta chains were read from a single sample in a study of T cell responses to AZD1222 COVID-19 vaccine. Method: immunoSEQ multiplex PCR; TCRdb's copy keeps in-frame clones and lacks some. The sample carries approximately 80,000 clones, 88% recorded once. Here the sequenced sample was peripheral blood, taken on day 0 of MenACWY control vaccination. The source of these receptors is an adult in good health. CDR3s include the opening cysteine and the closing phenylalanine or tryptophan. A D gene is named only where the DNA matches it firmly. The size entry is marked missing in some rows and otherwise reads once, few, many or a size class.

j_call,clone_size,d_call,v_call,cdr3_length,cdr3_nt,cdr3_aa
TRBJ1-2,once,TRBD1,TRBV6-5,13,TGTGCCAGCAGTCAGGGGGCGGGTTATGGCTACACCTTC,CASSQGAGYGYTF
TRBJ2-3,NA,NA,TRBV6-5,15,TGTGCCAGCGGTAGGGGGGCAGGGCGCCCAGATACGCAGTATTTT,CASGRGAGRPDTQYF
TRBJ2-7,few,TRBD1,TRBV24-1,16,TGTGCCACCAGTGACACATCCGGGACAGGGAACCACGAGCAGTACTTC,CATSDTSGTGNHEQYF
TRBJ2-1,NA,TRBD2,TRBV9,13,TGTGCCAGCAGCGTAGCGGGTAGCGGGGCCCCATTCTTC,CASSVAGSGAPFF
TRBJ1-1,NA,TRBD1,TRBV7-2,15,TGTGCCAGCAGCTCTATTGGAACAGGGGGGACTGAAGCTTTCTTT,CASSSIGTGGTEAFF
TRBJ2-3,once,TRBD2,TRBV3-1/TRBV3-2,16,TGTGCCAGCAGCCCGACGACTAGCGGGGGGGGATCTCCGCAGTATTTT,CASSPTTSGGGSPQYF
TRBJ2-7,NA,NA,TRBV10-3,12,TGTGCCATCAGGACTGGGGGCTACGAGCAGTACTTC,CAIRTGGYEQYF
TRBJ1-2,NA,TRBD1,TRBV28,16,TGTGCCAGCAGTCGACCGGGACAGGGGGCAGGCTATGGCTACACCTTC,CASSRPGQGAGYGYTF
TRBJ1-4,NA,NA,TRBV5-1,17,TGCGCCAGCAGCTCGGGACGGAGAATTGCAACTAATGAAAAACTGTTTTTT,CASSSGRRIATNEKLFF
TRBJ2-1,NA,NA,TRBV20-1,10,TGCAGTGCTAGTCACGATGAGCAGTTCTTC,CSASHDEQFF